This entry is about one T cell receptor beta chain. This entry belongs to a study of CD8+ T cells in alopecia areata. The CDR3 is made up of 13 amino acids. The germline V gene encodes CDR1 SEHNR and CDR2 FQNEAQ (reference sequence). V was shortened by 2 bases and J by 6 bases, with 11 bases between the two germline ends. Treatment: oral pan-JAK inhibitor, 5-10 mg twice daily. Extracted RNA was reverse transcribed, and the resulting cDNA served as sequencing template. The method was immunoSEQ multiplex PCR; TCRdb's version includes in-frame clones alone and lacks a portion of them. The sample lists approximately 210,000 clones; approximately 65% were seen once.

This clonotype originated in a human donor with alopecia areata. The source material was CD4+ T cells sorted from blood, sampled between weeks 43 and 45, from a patient treated with tofacitinib. V and J are TRBV7-9 and TRBJ2-7, with D unresolved. CDR3 sequence reads: CASSLYQNFEQYF. DNA of the CDR3: TGTGCCAGCAGCTTATACCAGAACTTCGAGCAGTACTTC.